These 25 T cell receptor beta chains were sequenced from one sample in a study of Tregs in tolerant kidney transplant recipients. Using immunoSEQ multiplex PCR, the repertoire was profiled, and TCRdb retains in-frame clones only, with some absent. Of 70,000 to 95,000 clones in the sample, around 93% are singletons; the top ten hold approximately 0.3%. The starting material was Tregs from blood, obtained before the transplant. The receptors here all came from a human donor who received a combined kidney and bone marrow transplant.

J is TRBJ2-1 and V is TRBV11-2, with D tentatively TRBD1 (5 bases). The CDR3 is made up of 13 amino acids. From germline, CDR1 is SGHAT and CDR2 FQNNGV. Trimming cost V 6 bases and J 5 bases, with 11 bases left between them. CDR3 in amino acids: CASSLAGHNEQFF. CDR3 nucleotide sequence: TGTGCCAGCAGTCTGGCAGGGCACAATGAGCAGTTCTTC.

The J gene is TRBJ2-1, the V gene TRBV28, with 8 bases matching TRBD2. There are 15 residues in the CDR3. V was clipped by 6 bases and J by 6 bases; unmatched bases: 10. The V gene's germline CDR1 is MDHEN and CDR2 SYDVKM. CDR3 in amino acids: CASRLAGGGGNEQFF. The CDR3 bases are TGTGCCAGCAGACTCGCGGGAGGCGGGGGCAATGAGCAGTTCTTC.

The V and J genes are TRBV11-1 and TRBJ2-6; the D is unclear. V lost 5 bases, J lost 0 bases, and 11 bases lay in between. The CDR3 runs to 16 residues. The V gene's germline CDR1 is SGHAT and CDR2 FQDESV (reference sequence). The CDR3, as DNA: TGTGCCAGCAGCAACCTCTTCAGCTCTGGGGCCAACGTCCTGACTTTC. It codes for CASSNLFSSGANVLTF.

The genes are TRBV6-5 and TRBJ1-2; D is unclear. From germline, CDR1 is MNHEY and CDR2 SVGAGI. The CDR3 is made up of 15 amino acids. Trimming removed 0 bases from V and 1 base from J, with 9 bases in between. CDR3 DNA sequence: TGTGCCAGCAGTTACTCGAGGGTTCTTAACTATGGCTACACCTTC. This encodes CASSYSRVLNYGYTF.

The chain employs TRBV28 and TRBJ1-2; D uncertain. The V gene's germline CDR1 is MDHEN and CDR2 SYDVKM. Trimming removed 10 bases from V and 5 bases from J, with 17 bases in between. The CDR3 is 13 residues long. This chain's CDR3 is CATLKERDYGYTF. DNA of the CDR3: TGTGCCACCCTAAAAGAGAGAGATTATGGCTACACCTTC.

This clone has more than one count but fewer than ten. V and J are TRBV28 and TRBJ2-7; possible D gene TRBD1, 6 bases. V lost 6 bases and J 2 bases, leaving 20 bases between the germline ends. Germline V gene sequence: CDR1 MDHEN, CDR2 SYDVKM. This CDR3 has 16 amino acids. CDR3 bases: TGTGCCAGCAGCCCCGTCCGACAGGTGGGGACCTACGAGCAGTACTTC. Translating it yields CASSPVRQVGTYEQYF.

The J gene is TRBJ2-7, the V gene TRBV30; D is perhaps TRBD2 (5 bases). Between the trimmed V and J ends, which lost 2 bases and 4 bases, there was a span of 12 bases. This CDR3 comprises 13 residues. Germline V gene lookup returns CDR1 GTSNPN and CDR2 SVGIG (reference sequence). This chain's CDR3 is CAWSPNGVYEQYF. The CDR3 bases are TGTGCCTGGAGTCCCAACGGGGTTTACGAGCAGTACTTC. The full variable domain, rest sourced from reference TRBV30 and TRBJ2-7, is SQTIHQWPATLVQPVGSPLSLECTVEGTSNPNLYWYRQAAGRGLQLLFYSVGIGQISSEVPQNLSASRPQDRQFILSSKKLLLSDSGFYLCAWSPNGVYEQYFGPGTRLTVT.

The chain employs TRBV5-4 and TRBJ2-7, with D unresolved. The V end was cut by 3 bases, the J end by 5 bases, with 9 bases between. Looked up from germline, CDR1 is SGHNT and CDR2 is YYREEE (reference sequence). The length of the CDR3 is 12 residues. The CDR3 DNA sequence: TGTGCCAGCAGCTCGCCATCCAACGAGCAGTACTTC. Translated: CASSSPSNEQYF.

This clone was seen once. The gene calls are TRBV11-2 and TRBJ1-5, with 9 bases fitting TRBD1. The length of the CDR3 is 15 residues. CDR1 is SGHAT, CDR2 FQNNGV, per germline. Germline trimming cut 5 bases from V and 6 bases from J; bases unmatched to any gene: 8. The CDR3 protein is CASSPDGTGTQPQHF. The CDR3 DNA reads TGTGCCAGCAGCCCGGACGGGACAGGGACTCAGCCCCAGCATTTT.

The DNA of the CDR3 is TGTGCCAGCAGTTTGGGCAGGACGGGCTACACCTTC. As protein: CASSLGRTGYTF. The chain employs TRBV28 and TRBJ1-2; D gene unclear. The CDR3 length is 12 residues. Germline V gene data show CDR1 as MDHEN and CDR2 as SYDVKM. V was cut by 3 bases and J by 8 bases, with 10 bases left in between.

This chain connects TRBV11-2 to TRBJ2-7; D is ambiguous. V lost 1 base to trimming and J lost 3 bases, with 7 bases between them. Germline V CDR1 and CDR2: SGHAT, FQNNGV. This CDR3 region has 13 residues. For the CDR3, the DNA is TGTGCCAGCAGCTTAGCCAGCCGCTACGAGCAGTACTTC. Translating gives CASSLASRYEQYF. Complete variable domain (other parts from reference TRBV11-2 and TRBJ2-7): EAGVAQSPRYKIIEKRQSVAFWCNPISGHATLYWYQQILGQGPKLLIQFQNNGVVDDSQLPKDRFSAERLKGVDSTLKIQPAKLEDSAVYLCASSLASRYEQYFGPGTRLTVT.

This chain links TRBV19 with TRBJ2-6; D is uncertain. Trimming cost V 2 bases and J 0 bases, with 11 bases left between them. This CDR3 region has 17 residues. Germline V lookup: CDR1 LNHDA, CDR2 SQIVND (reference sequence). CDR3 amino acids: CASSIPPGRSGANVLTF. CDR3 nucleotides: TGTGCCAGTAGTATACCCCCTGGCCGCTCTGGGGCCAACGTCCTGACTTTC.

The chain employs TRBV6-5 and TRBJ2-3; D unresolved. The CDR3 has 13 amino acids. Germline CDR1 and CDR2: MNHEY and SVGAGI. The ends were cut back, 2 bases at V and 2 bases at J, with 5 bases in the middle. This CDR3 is CASSYTATDTQYF. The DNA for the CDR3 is TGTGCCAGCAGTTACACAGCCACAGATACGCAGTATTTT.

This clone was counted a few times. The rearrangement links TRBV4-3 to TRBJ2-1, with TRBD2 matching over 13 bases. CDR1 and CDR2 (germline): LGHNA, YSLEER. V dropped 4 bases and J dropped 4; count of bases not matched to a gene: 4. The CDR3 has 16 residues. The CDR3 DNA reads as TGCGCCAGCAGCCGACTGGGACTAGCGGGATACAATGAGCAGTTCTTC. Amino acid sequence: CASSRLGLAGYNEQFF.

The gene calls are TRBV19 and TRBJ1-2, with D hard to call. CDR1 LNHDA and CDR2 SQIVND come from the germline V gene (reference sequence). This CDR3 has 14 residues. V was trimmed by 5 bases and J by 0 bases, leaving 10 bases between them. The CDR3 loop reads CASSPGSTNYGYTF. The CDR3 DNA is TGTGCCAGTAGTCCCGGGAGCACTAACTATGGCTACACCTTC.

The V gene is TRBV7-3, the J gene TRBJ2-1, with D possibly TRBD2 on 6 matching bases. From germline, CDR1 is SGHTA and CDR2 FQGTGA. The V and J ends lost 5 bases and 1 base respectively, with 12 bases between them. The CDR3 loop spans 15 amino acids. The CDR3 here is CASSPVRGSYNEQFF. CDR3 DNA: TGTGCCAGCAGCCCGGTCCGGGGGTCCTACAATGAGCAGTTCTTC.

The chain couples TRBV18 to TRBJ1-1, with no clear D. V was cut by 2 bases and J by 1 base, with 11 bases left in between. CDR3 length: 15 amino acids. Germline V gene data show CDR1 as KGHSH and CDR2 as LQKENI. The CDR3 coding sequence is TGTGCCAGCTCACCAAGAGAGGGCGCGAACACTGAAGCTTTCTTT. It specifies CASSPREGANTEAFF.

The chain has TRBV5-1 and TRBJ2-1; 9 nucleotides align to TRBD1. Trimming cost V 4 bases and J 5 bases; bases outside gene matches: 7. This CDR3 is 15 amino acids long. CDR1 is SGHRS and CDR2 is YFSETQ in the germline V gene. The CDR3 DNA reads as TGCGCCAGCAGCCAAAGACAGGGGGACCACAATGAGCAGTTCTTC. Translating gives CASSQRQGDHNEQFF. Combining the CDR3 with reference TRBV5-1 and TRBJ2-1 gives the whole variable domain KAGVTQTPRYLIKTRGQQVTLSCSPISGHRSVSWYQQTPGQGLQFLFEYFSETQRNKGNFPGRFSGRQFSNSRSEMNVSTLELGDSALYLCASSQRQGDHNEQFFGPGTRLTVL.

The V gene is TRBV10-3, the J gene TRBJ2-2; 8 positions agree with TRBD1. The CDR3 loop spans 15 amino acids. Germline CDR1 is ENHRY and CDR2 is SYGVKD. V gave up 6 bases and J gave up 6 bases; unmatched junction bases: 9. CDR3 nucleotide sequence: TGTGCCATCAGGACCGGGACAGGTAACGCCGGGGAGCTGTTTTTT. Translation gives CAIRTGTGNAGELFF.

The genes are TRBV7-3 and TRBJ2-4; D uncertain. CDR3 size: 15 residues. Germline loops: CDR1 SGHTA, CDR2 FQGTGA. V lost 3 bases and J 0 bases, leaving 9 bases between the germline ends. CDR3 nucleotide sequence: TGTGCCAGCAGCTTGGGTGGGTTAGCCAAAAACATTCAGTACTTC. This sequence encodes CASSLGGLAKNIQYF.

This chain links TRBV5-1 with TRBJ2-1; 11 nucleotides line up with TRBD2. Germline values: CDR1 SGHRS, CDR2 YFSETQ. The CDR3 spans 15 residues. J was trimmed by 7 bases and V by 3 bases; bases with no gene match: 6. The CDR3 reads CASSSLAGVGNEQFF. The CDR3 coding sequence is TGCGCCAGCAGCTCACTAGCGGGAGTAGGGAATGAGCAGTTCTTC.

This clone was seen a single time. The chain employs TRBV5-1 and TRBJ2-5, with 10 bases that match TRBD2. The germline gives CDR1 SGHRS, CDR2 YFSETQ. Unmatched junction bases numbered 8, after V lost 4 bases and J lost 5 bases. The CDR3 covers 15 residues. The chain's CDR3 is CASSHPAGGGETQYF. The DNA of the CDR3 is TGCGCCAGCAGCCACCCAGCGGGAGGGGGCGAGACCCAGTACTTC.

CDR3 bases: TGCGCCAGCAGCCAAGGGATGTCCGGGACAGGGAGGGTATATGGCTACACCTTC. This gives the protein CASSQGMSGTGRVYGYTF. The chain carries TRBV4-1 and TRBJ1-2, with 9 bases matching TRBD1. CDR3 length: 18 amino acids. V lost 1 base and J lost 5; bases outside the gene matches: 14. Germline CDR1 MGHRA, CDR2 YSYEKL.

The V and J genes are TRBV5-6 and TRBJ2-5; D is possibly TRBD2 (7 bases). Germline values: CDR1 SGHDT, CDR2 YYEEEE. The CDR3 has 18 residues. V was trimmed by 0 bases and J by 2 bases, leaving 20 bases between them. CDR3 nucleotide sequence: TGTGCCAGCAGCTTGGCGGGGGGCCAGGTGCCGGGACAAGAGACCCAGTACTTC. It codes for CASSLAGGQVPGQETQYF. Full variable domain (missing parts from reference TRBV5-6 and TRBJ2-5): DAGVTQSPTHLIKTRGQQVTLRCSPKSGHDTVSWYQQALGQGPQFIFQYYEEEERQRGNFPDRFSGHQFPNYSSELNVNALLLGDSALYLCASSLAGGQVPGQETQYFGPGTRLLVL.

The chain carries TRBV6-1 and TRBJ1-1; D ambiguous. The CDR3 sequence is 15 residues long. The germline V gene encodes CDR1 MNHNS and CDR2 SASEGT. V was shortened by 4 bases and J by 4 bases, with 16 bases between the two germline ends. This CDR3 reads CASSGLPGGGTEAFF. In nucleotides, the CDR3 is TGTGCCAGCAGTGGCCTTCCGGGAGGAGGCACTGAAGCTTTCTTT.